Following are 21 T cell receptor beta chains from one sample sequenced in a study of cytomegalovirus exposure and HLA in healthy donors. With 60 Vbeta and 13 Jbeta primers, the PCR was carried out. Some clones are missing from TCRdb's copy, which holds only in-frame ones; the method was immunoSEQ multiplex PCR. The sample holds about 100,000 clones, about 80% seen once. The sequenced sample consisted of PBMCs. The receptors come from a man aged 40-50 years in good health and CMV-seronegative.

This chain joins TRBV28 and TRBJ2-7, with 8 bases fitting TRBD1. V lost 3 bases and J lost 3; bases outside the gene matches: 4. The CDR3 has 14 residues. Germline lookup yields CDR1 MDHEN and CDR2 SYDVKM. The DNA for the CDR3 is TGTGCCAGCAGTTTCAGGGGGCCCATCTACGAGCAGTACGTC. This encodes CASSFRGPIYEQYV.

This clone was observed a few times. V and J are TRBV2 and TRBJ2-7, with TRBD1 matching 7 bases. The CDR3 runs to 14 residues. CDR1 SNHLY and CDR2 FYNNEI come from the germline V gene. J lost 5 bases, V lost 9 bases, and 13 bases had no gene match. DNA of the CDR3: TGTGCCAGTCAGGAACAGGGGAGAGTTGACGAGCAGTACTTC. Residues: CASQEQGRVDEQYF.

The chain uses TRBV7-9 and TRBJ1-5; D is possibly TRBD1 (5 bases). Germline V gene data show CDR1 as SEHNR and CDR2 as FQNEAQ (reference sequence). Trimming removed 4 bases from V and 2 bases from J, with 12 bases in between. This CDR3 is built from 15 residues. CDR3 DNA sequence: TGTGCCAGCAGCTCGGGGACTTTGGGCAATCAGCCCCAGCATTTT. Translating it yields CASSSGTLGNQPQHF.

The chain links TRBV5-4 to TRBJ2-1; TRBD2 aligns across 9 bases. V was clipped by 0 bases and J by 0 bases; unmatched bases: 4. Germline CDR1 and CDR2: SGHNT and YYREEE (reference sequence). The CDR3 extends over 17 amino acids. The CDR3 coding sequence is TGTGCCAGCAGCTTGGGAAGCGGGGGGCTCTCCTACAATGAGCAGTTCTTC. Its protein is CASSLGSGGLSYNEQFF.

This clone showed up just a few times. The chain has TRBV5-5 and TRBJ2-5; D gene ambiguous. The CDR3 runs 15 residues. The germline gives CDR1 SGHKS, CDR2 YYEKEE (reference sequence). Trimming took 0 bases from V and 5 from J, leaving 14 bases between them. Here the CDR3 DNA reads TGTGCCAGCAGCTTGGGCCTGCAGATCGGGGAGACCCAGTACTTC. Protein product: CASSLGLQIGETQYF.

This chain links TRBV5-1 with TRBJ2-1; D is perhaps TRBD2 (7 bases). Germline CDR1 reads SGHRS; CDR2 reads YFSETQ. Trimming stripped 4 bases from V and 8 bases from J, with 19 bases between. This CDR3 is 15 amino acids long. CDR3 in DNA: TGCGCCAGCAGCCGCGGGGGCCATTCTCTTGATGAGCAGTTCTTC. Translated, it gives CASSRGGHSLDEQFF.

The gene calls are TRBV6-5 and TRBJ2-3; 11 bases align to TRBD2. CDR1 and CDR2 (germline): MNHEY, SVGAGI. Losses at the gene ends were 6 bases for V and 4 bases for J; bases not matched to a gene: 6. The CDR3 has 15 amino acids. The CDR3 loop reads CASSSSGRNADTQYF. CDR3 bases: TGTGCCAGCAGCTCTAGCGGGAGGAATGCAGATACGCAGTATTTT.

A remark on this clone: Sequence at one end of the junction differs from germline and may be a read error. The chain couples TRBV7-9 to TRBJ1-1; no clear D. The CDR3 loop spans 11 amino acids. The germline V gene has CDR1 SEHNR and CDR2 FQNEAQ (reference sequence). CDR3 region: CSSSPNFEAFF. The CDR3 DNA reads TGTTCCAGCAGCCCAAACTTTGAAGCTTTCTTT.

This rearrangement joins TRBV11-2 to TRBJ2-5; 9 bases map to TRBD1. V lost 2 bases to trimming and J lost 1 base; unmatched junction nucleotides: 5. The CDR3 extends over 16 amino acids. Germline V gene lookup returns CDR1 SGHAT and CDR2 FQNNGV. For the CDR3, the DNA is TGTGCCAGCAGCTTATTTCCGACAGGGGGCCAAGAGACCCAGTACTTC. This encodes CASSLFPTGGQETQYF.

Note on this clone: The germline gene is not matched at one end of the junction; a read error may be the cause. V and J are TRBV7-9 and TRBJ2-2; weak D call: TRBD2 (7 bases). This CDR3 is built from 16 residues. In germline, CDR1 is SEHNR, CDR2 FQNEAQ (reference sequence). For the CDR3, the DNA is TGTTCCAGCATCCCCCCGGGGGGCGCGGGCACCGGGGAGCTGTTTTTT. Its protein is CSSIPPGGAGTGELFF. Full variable domain (rest looked up from reference TRBV7-9 and TRBJ2-2): DTGVSQNPRHKITKRGQNVTFRCDPISEHNRLYWYRQTLGQGPEFLTYFQNEAQLEKSRLLSDRFSAERPKGSFSTLEIQRTEQGDSAMYLCSSIPPGGAGTGELFFGEGSRLTVL.

This clone is medium-sized in the sample. This sequence joins TRBV5-1 and TRBJ2-3, with TRBD2 identical over 8 bases. CDR3 size: 16 residues. The V and J ends lost 0 bases and 4 bases, in that order; junction bases with no gene match: 7. Germline V gives CDR1 SGHRS, CDR2 YFSETQ. In DNA form, the CDR3 reads TGCGCCAGCAGCTTGGTCGGGGGGGGCAACCCAGATACGCAGTATTTT. Amino acid sequence: CASSLVGGGNPDTQYF.

A note on this clone: Other DNA sequences in the same sample also yield this CDR3. The V gene is TRBV9, the J gene TRBJ1-1, with D perhaps TRBD1 (6 bases). Germline lookup yields CDR1 SGDLS and CDR2 YYNGEE. The CDR3 loop spans 15 amino acids. V shed 0 bases and J shed 0 bases, with 9 bases lying between them. The CDR3 here is CASSVDGGLNTEAFF. CDR3 DNA: TGTGCCAGCAGCGTAGATGGGGGCCTGAACACTGAAGCTTTCTTT.

V is TRBV19 and J is TRBJ1-5, with a weak D call TRBD1 (5 bases). V lost 0 bases to trimming and J lost 8 bases, with 11 bases between them. Germline lookup yields CDR1 LNHDA and CDR2 SQIVND (reference sequence). The CDR3 sequence is 14 residues long. CDR3: CASSIDAGLEPQHF. The CDR3 nucleotides read TGTGCCAGTAGTATAGATGCAGGGTTAGAGCCCCAGCATTTT.

V is TRBV15 and J is TRBJ1-1; weak D call: TRBD1 (5 bases). Germline V CDR1 and CDR2: LNHNV, YYDKDF (reference sequence). V dropped 3 bases and J dropped 5 bases, with 16 bases sitting between them. The CDR3 sequence is 15 residues long. In DNA form, the CDR3 reads TGTGCCACCAGCAGGGGTAGGAAGGGGCTAACTGAAGCTTTCTTT. This sequence encodes CATSRGRKGLTEAFF.

The chain carries TRBV5-4 and TRBJ2-2; 12 bases are a match to TRBD1. V lost 5 bases, J lost 6 bases, and 14 bases stayed unmatched. The CDR3 runs 18 residues. Looked up from germline, CDR1 is SGHNT and CDR2 is YYREEE (reference sequence). Here the CDR3 DNA reads TGTGCCAGCAGTGCCGGGGGACAGGGGGCGCGGCTTTCCGGGGAGCTGTTTTTT. Amino acid sequence: CASSAGGQGARLSGELFF.

The table lists this clone with a few counts. This chain connects TRBV19 to TRBJ1-2; 10 bases agree with TRBD1. After removal of 6 bases from V and 5 bases from J, the junction contained 3 bases not matched to a gene. Germline-derived CDR1 and CDR2 are LNHDA and SQIVND (reference sequence). CDR3 length equals 13 residues. The CDR3 DNA is TGTGCCAGTAGGGGGACAGGGGAGTATGGCTACACCTTC. This gives the protein CASRGTGEYGYTF.

V is TRBV7-9 and J is TRBJ2-7, with 8 bases that match TRBD1. J was trimmed by 4 bases and V by 5 bases; bases with no gene match: 7. This CDR3 has 14 residues. Germline V gene data show CDR1 as SEHNR and CDR2 as FQNEAQ (reference sequence). The CDR3 DNA reads TGTGCCAGCAGCCACGGACAGGGTTCTTACGAGCAGTACTTC. This codes for CASSHGQGSYEQYF.

This clone has just one count. The chain carries TRBV7-7 and TRBJ2-2, with a possible D match to TRBD1 (7 bases). The germline V gene encodes CDR1 SSHAT and CDR2 FNYEAQ (reference sequence). CDR3 length equals 14 residues. Trimming took 5 bases from V and 4 from J, leaving 11 bases between them. CDR3 loop: CASSRQGGTGELFF. Here the CDR3 DNA reads TGTGCCAGCAGCCGACAGGGAGGCACCGGGGAGCTGTTTTTT.

The chain is built from TRBV27 and TRBJ1-6, with D perhaps matching TRBD1 (5 bases). CDR1 and CDR2 (germline): MNHEY, SMNVEV (reference sequence). The CDR3 covers 15 residues. Trimming took 3 bases from V and 5 from J, leaving 11 bases between them. The CDR3 loop reads CASSFNGGNNSPLHF. The DNA of the CDR3 is TGTGCCAGCAGTTTTAACGGGGGTAATAATTCACCCCTCCACTTT.

This chain joins TRBV19 and TRBJ2-1; 8 nucleotides line up with TRBD1. After removal of 1 base from V and 4 bases from J, the junction contained 12 bases not matched to a gene. The CDR3 is 18 amino acids. CDR1 LNHDA and CDR2 SQIVND come from the germline V gene (reference sequence). The CDR3 nucleotides are TGTGCCAGTAGTATAGGTTCCACCGGGACAGGTAATTACAATGAGCAGTTCTTC. It codes for CASSIGSTGTGNYNEQFF. Drawing the rest from reference TRBV19 and TRBJ2-1, the complete variable domain is DGGITQSPKYLFRKEGQNVTLSCEQNLNHDAMYWYRQDPGQGLRLIYYSQIVNDFQKGDIAEGYSVSREKKESFPLTVTSAQKNPTAFYLCASSIGSTGTGNYNEQFFGPGTRLTVL.

The chain is built from TRBV7-9 and TRBJ1-2, with D tentatively TRBD1 (6 bases). Trimming pared 5 bases from V and 4 bases from J, leaving 8 bases between. Germline CDR1 is SEHNR and CDR2 is FQNEAQ (reference sequence). The CDR3 loop spans 12 amino acids. The CDR3 coding sequence is TGTGCCAGCAGCGAGGACAGCTATGGCTACACCTTC. Amino acid sequence: CASSEDSYGYTF.